The source of this T cell receptor (beta chain) is a study of blood T cell repertoires in COVID-19. Study context: Italy, Spain and the United States were the sources of the convalescent and acute COVID-19 samples.

TCRdb's table, derived via immunoSEQ multiplex PCR, lists solely in-frame clones and lacks some. The table lists 55,000 to 65,000 clones, 91% of them singletons, with about 2.2% in the top ten. V lost 4 bases and J 5 bases, leaving 14 bases between the germline ends. The length of the CDR3 is 15 residues. Germline CDR1 and CDR2: MNHGY and SVAAGI. The chain is built from TRBV6-9 and TRBJ1-4, with D tentatively TRBD1 (6 bases). The receptor's source is a man in his fifties or sixties with acute or convalescent COVID-19. Sequencing was done on a sample of peripheral blood. CDR3 protein: CASSSRGDTNEKLFF. Here the CDR3 DNA reads TGTGCCAGCAGTTCCCGGGGGGACACCAATGAAAAACTGTTTTTT.